This T cell receptor beta chain was recovered during a study of PD-1 blockade in classical Hodgkin lymphoma. Across the study: Treatment was intravenous nivolumab, 3 mg/kg every 2 weeks, until progression.

Study-wide points: It was among complete responders that baseline diversity resembled that of newly diagnosed patients. It was CD4+ TCR diversity, not CD8+, that rose significantly by C4D1. Exclusion applied to patients who initiated nivolumab less than 1 year following ASCT.

The time point denotes: cycle 4 day 1 (C4D1), after less than 7 weeks of nivolumab. Every patient relapsed after autologous stem cell transplantation, and brentuximab vedotin exposure varied. Clones were sequenced by immunoSEQ multiplex PCR, and TCRdb holds only the in-frame ones, with some missing. This table holds some 86,000 clones, 90% found once. Concerning this clone: Its antigen is as yet unknown.

The CDR3 is made up of 15 amino acids. Deletions cut 4 bases from V and 4 bases from J, with 17 bases between. The germline CDR1 and CDR2 sequences are SGHTA and FQGNSA. Sequenced here: peripheral blood mononuclear cells (PBMCs), sampled before the fourth cycle of nivolumab. The TCR originated in a human donor with classical Hodgkin lymphoma. The rearrangement links TRBV7-2 to TRBJ2-7; D call uncertain. CDR3 in amino acids: CASSSQRRMVYEQYF. CDR3 in DNA: TGTGCCAGCAGCTCCCAGCGTCGGATGGTGTACGAGCAGTACTTC.